Below, one T cell receptor (beta chain) is given with its context. The antigen remains unidentified. J gave up 7 bases and V 5 bases, and 13 bases lay outside the gene matches. The CDR3 runs 16 residues. Germline V gene data show CDR1 as SGHTA and CDR2 as FQGTGA. Sequenced by immunoSEQ multiplex PCR; TCRdb stores in-frame clones only, minus some. This table has some 85,000 clones, about 90% appearing once. The data were taken from a study of T cell responses to AZD1222 COVID-19 vaccine. General study findings and limits: Following two doses of AZD1222, Spike-specific TCR breadth and depth rose. Mostly white British, mostly female donors; authors suggested clonal diversity may be underestimated. Baseline serostatus was positive in only six AZD1222 recipients. Vaccine-associated CD4 TCRs ranged over spike, dominating at 160-218 and 743-854.

The gene calls are TRBV7-3 and TRBJ1-2, with 10 bases that match TRBD1. Sample: peripheral blood, taken on day 0 of AZD1222 vaccination. The TCR originated in an adult in good health. The DNA of the CDR3 is TGTGCCAGCAGCCTGGACCGACATGGGACAGGGGCTGGCTACACCTTC. Translated: CASSLDRHGTGAGYTF.